This T cell receptor beta chain derives from a study of blood T cell repertoires in COVID-19. Overall study context: COVID-19 samples from acute and convalescent phases originated in the United States, Italy and Spain. PBMCs, B-cell-depleted T cells, or T cells were the source of the cDNA or gDNA that made up the material.

In the authors' methods: Reference gene primer amplification in the assay estimated nucleated cell counts. TCRdb's copy holds only in-frame clones and misses some; the assay was immunoSEQ multiplex PCR. Clonal size and the V and J genes are those of that table, whereas D and trimming came from the DNA. The data hold hundreds of thousands of clones, with approximately 83% observed a single time. Assignments of participants to cohorts depended upon their own reported clinical history. The germline gives CDR1 SNHLY, CDR2 FYNNEI. V shed 5 bases and J 5 bases; nucleotides not matched to a gene: 6. The CDR3 has 14 residues.

The chain joins TRBV2 to TRBJ2-1; 7 nucleotides line up with TRBD2. This TCR derives from a woman between 40 and 55 years old with acute COVID-19. The sequenced sample consisted of PBMCs or T cells enriched from blood (not recorded which). The DNA of the CDR3 is TGTGCCAGCAGTAAAACTAGCGACGACAATGAGCAGTTCTTC. Its translation is CASSKTSDDNEQFF.